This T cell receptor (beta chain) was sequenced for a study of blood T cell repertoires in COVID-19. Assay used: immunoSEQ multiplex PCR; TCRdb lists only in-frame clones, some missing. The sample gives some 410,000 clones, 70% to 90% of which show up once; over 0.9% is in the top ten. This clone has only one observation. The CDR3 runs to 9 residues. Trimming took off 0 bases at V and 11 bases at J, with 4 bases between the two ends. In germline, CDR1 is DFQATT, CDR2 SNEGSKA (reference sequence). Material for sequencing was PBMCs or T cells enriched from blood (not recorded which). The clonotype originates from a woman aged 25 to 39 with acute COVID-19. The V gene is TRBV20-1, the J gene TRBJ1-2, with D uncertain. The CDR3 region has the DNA TGCAGTGCTAGAGACCAATACACCTTC. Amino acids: CSARDQYTF.